The 21 T cell receptor beta chains reported below all come from one sample, sequenced in a study of shared clonotypes between healthy human individuals. The method was immunoSEQ multiplex PCR; TCRdb's version includes in-frame clones alone and lacks a portion of them. The sample comprises around 2.1 million clones, about 93% of which are singletons, and more than 1.5% rests with the top ten. Positively selected for CCR7, the CD45RO-negative cells used as naive CD8 cells excluded terminally differentiated effector memory CD45RA+ cells. The source material was naive CD8+ T cells from PBMCs. These receptors originate from a man aged 18 to 30 in good health. Some clones in this sample may be carry-over from other donors' samples.

The V and J genes are TRBV28 and TRBJ2-7, with D hard to call. CDR1 and CDR2 from the germline V gene are MDHEN and SYDVKM. The length of the CDR3 is 8 residues. Trimming took off 8 bases at V and 9 bases at J, with 5 bases between the two ends. CDR3 in DNA: TGTGCCAGCGGACGGCAGTACTTC. Translated, it gives CASGRQYF.

This clone has just one count. The chain is built from TRBV11-2 and TRBJ2-1; 7 bases match TRBD1. CDR3 length: 14 amino acids. Trimming cost V 5 bases and J 4 bases; bases outside gene matches: 5. Germline CDR1 is SGHAT and CDR2 is FQNNGV. The CDR3 spells CASSPLTGYNEQFF. The DNA of the CDR3 is TGTGCCAGCAGCCCGCTGACAGGGTACAATGAGCAGTTCTTC. Full variable domain (remainder filled in from reference TRBV11-2 and TRBJ2-1): EAGVAQSPRYKIIEKRQSVAFWCNPISGHATLYWYQQILGQGPKLLIQFQNNGVVDDSQLPKDRFSAERLKGVDSTLKIQPAKLEDSAVYLCASSPLTGYNEQFFGPGTRLTVL.

Note on this clone: Different DNA sequences within this sample yield the same CDR3. The chain is built from TRBV5-1 and TRBJ1-5; 7 bases are a match to TRBD1. Germline V gene lookup returns CDR1 SGHRS and CDR2 YFSETQ. J gave up 4 bases and V 4 bases, and 2 bases lay outside the gene matches. CDR3 length: 13 amino acids. The CDR3: CASSPTGNQPQHF. DNA for the CDR3: TGCGCCAGCAGCCCGACAGGGAATCAGCCCCAGCATTTT.

Here the CDR3 DNA reads TGTGCCAGCAGTTTATACCATGACAGGCCCCCTTTGACTTATAGCAATCAGCCCCAGCATTTT. This codes for CASSLYHDRPPLTYSNQPQHF. The chain is built from TRBV28 and TRBJ1-5; TRBD1 might be the D (6 bases). CDR1 and CDR2 (germline): MDHEN, SYDVKM. V gave up 1 base and J gave up 0 bases, with 25 bases separating them. The CDR3 is 21 residues long.

V usage is TRBV28 and J usage is TRBJ2-2; possibly TRBD2 for D (5 bases). In germline, CDR1 is MDHEN, CDR2 SYDVKM. The ends were cut back, 6 bases at V and 0 bases at J, with 17 bases in the middle. The CDR3 is 17 residues long. CDR3 in DNA: TGTGCCAGCAGCCCCCTGGAGGCAATATCGAACACCGGGGAGCTGTTTTTT. Translation: CASSPLEAISNTGELFF.

The V and J genes are TRBV5-6 and TRBJ2-3; tentative D call: TRBD1 (5 bases). The CDR3 has 15 amino acids. CDR1 and CDR2 (germline): SGHDT, YYEEEE. Deletions cut 4 bases from V and 3 bases from J, with 15 bases between. The CDR3 coding sequence is TGTGCCAGCAGCCACGACAGAGGCCGAACAGATACGCAGTATTTT. Its protein is CASSHDRGRTDTQYF.

The table lists this clone with a count of one. The chain recombines TRBV2 with TRBJ1-5; maybe TRBD1 (6 bases). V was trimmed by 6 bases and J by 2 bases, leaving 14 bases between them. The CDR3 has 15 amino acids. Germline-derived CDR1 and CDR2 are SNHLY and FYNNEI. DNA of the CDR3: TGTGCCAGCAGAGCCCCGGCAGGGGGCAATCAGCCCCAGCATTTT. Amino acid sequence: CASRAPAGGNQPQHF.

The chain employs TRBV7-6 and TRBJ2-1; 7 nucleotides line up with TRBD1. This CDR3 spans 14 amino acids. CDR1 and CDR2 from the germline V gene are SGHVS and FNYEAQ. The ends lost 3 bases at V and 5 bases at J; junction bases unmatched: 4. The CDR3 here is CASSFDRVNNEQFF. The CDR3 DNA follows: TGTGCCAGCAGCTTCGACAGGGTCAACAATGAGCAGTTCTTC.

CDR3 protein: CASSFFRDYQYEQYF. For the CDR3, the DNA is TGTGCCAGCAGCTTTTTCCGGGACTATCAATACGAGCAGTACTTC. This chain uses TRBV11-1 with TRBJ2-7, with 7 bases fitting TRBD2. CDR3 size: 15 residues. After removal of 3 bases from V and 4 bases from J, the junction contained 9 bases not matched to a gene. Germline V gene data show CDR1 as SGHAT and CDR2 as FQDESV (reference sequence).

The rearrangement links TRBV7-9 to TRBJ2-7, with D maybe TRBD1 (7 bases). The length of the CDR3 is 14 residues. Germline values: CDR1 SEHNR, CDR2 FQNEAQ (reference sequence). Trimming cost V 5 bases and J 2 bases, with 13 bases left between them. In nucleotides, the CDR3 is TGTGCCAGCAGCCGGCGGGACAGCCCCTACGAGCAGTACTTC. Protein sequence: CASSRRDSPYEQYF.

The chain is built from TRBV7-8 and TRBJ1-5, with 7 nucleotides matching TRBD1. Germline-derived CDR1 and CDR2 are SGHVS and FQNEAQ. This CDR3 region has 15 residues. Trimming removed 1 base from V and 7 bases from J; junction bases left unmatched: 7. The CDR3 sequence is CASSLGTGVRQPQHF. The CDR3 DNA sequence: TGTGCCAGCAGCTTAGGAACAGGGGTGAGACAGCCCCAGCATTTT.

This clone was detected only once. The chain employs TRBV9 and TRBJ1-2, with 7 nucleotides matching TRBD1. The V gene's germline CDR1 is SGDLS and CDR2 YYNGEE. This CDR3 comprises 16 residues. Trimming took 4 bases from V and 1 from J; bases not matched to a gene: 10. The CDR3 here is CASSPWDSYNNYGYTF. The DNA of the CDR3 is TGTGCCAGCAGCCCGTGGGACAGCTATAATAACTATGGCTACACCTTC.

V gene TRBV7-8 combines with J gene TRBJ2-7; tentative D call: TRBD2 (5 bases). Per germline, CDR1 SGHVS and CDR2 FQNEAQ. V lost 1 base and J lost 0, with 7 bases in between. The CDR3 sequence is 14 residues long. In DNA form, the CDR3 reads TGTGCCAGCAGCTTAGTTCGGGGCTCCTACGAGCAGTACTTC. Translated: CASSLVRGSYEQYF.

This rearrangement joins TRBV27 to TRBJ2-2; 8 bases map to TRBD2. V trimming: 6 bases; J trimming: 4 bases; junction bases outside the gene matches: 7. This CDR3 has 15 residues. Germline-derived CDR1 and CDR2 are MNHEY and SMNVEV (reference sequence). The CDR3 sequence: CASRRGGRVTGELFF. The CDR3 nucleotides are TGTGCCAGCAGACGCGGGGGGCGGGTCACCGGGGAGCTGTTTTTT.

The chain recombines TRBV30 with TRBJ2-1, with D unresolved. The CDR3 is 16 amino acids. The germline gives CDR1 GTSNPN, CDR2 SVGIG (reference sequence). V was pared by 0 bases and J by 2 bases, with 14 bases between. DNA for the CDR3: TGTGCCTGGAGTGTACCGGCTAAAACTACCTACAATGAGCAGTTCTTC. This gives the protein CAWSVPAKTTYNEQFF. Drawing the rest from reference TRBV30 and TRBJ2-1, the complete variable domain is SQTIHQWPATLVQPVGSPLSLECTVEGTSNPNLYWYRQAAGRGLQLLFYSVGIGQISSEVPQNLSASRPQDRQFILSSKKLLLSDSGFYLCAWSVPAKTTYNEQFFGPGTRLTVL.

The chain employs TRBV7-9 and TRBJ2-7, with 9 bases that match TRBD2. CDR1 is SEHNR and CDR2 is FQNEAQ in the germline V gene (reference sequence). This CDR3 contains 16 residues. V lost 5 bases to trimming and J lost 5 bases; unmatched junction nucleotides: 13. The CDR3 sequence: CASSDVARLAADEQYF. The CDR3 DNA follows: TGTGCCAGCAGCGACGTCGCCCGACTAGCGGCTGACGAGCAGTACTTC.

The chain recombines TRBV25-1 with TRBJ1-4; no definite D call. Germline assignment: CDR1 MGHDK and CDR2 SYGVNS. Trimming stripped 4 bases from V and 5 bases from J, with 11 bases between. The CDR3 totals 14 residues. The CDR3 loop reads CASSAEERNEKLFF. CDR3 in DNA: TGTGCCAGCAGTGCGGAGGAGAGGAATGAAAAACTGTTTTTT.

The CDR3 DNA reads TGTGATCGCGGATTACGCACCTTC. Translation: CDRGLRTF. This rearrangement joins TRBV21-1 to TRBJ1-2. TRBV21-1 is a known pseudogene. The CDR3 loop spans 8 amino acids.

Points on this clone: Other DNA sequences within the sample encode an identical CDR3. The chain has TRBV28 and TRBJ2-7; 12 bases agree with TRBD2. The germline V gene has CDR1 MDHEN and CDR2 SYDVKM. J lost 6 bases, V lost 5 bases, and 2 bases had no gene match. The CDR3 has 13 amino acids. The CDR3 is CASSPGLAGEQYF. The CDR3 coding sequence is TGTGCCAGCAGTCCGGGACTAGCGGGCGAGCAGTACTTC.

CDR3 residues: CVRSFPDGSKNIQYF. DNA of the CDR3: TGTGTCAGAAGCTTCCCCGATGGGAGCAAAAACATTCAGTACTTC. This chain links TRBV7-5 with TRBJ2-4; the table's D call, TRBD2, has no DNA check behind it. TRBV7-5 is tagged as a pseudogene. The CDR3 extends over 15 amino acids.

V gene TRBV7-9 combines with J gene TRBJ2-1; 11 nucleotides align to TRBD2. Germline trimming cut 5 bases from V and 5 bases from J; bases unmatched to any gene: 8. The CDR3 loop spans 16 amino acids. Germline assignment: CDR1 SEHNR and CDR2 FQNEAQ (reference sequence). The CDR3 reads CASSGTSGERNNEQFF. The DNA for the CDR3 is TGTGCCAGCAGCGGGACTAGCGGAGAAAGAAACAATGAGCAGTTCTTC.